This TCR beta chain appears in the sequencing data of a study of blood T cells in healthy people across ages. Study-level points and caveats: It was not possible, with unsorted PBMCs, to conclusively compare naive and antigen-experienced cells. Higher diversity, along with more naive CD4+ cells, distinguished long-lived donors from aged donors.

Primed by a sample-barcoded 5' primer and a J-beta primer mix, a second PCR proceeded for 7 to 11 cycles. TCRdb reprocessed the 5' RACE reads with MiXCR, giving one entry per CDR3 protein. Of just over 800,000 distinct CDR3 sequences listed, approximately 59% are singletons. Deletions cut 6 bases from V and 2 bases from J, with 13 bases between. There are 14 residues in the CDR3. Peripheral blood was drawn, about 9.7 milliliters per donor. As to this clonotype: Its antigen is unknown.

The source material was blood. The clonotype originates from a man between 25 and 39 years old in good health. The V gene is TRBV12-3 or TRBV12-4, the J gene TRBJ2-5; D not certain. The CDR3 DNA follows: TGTGCCAGCAGGTCGGAAGCAGATCAAGAGACCCAGTACTTC. This encodes CASRSEADQETQYF.